The clone carrying this T cell receptor beta chain was counted only a few times. Its antigen remains unknown. These data belong to a study of T-cell reconstitution after alpha-beta-depleted transplantation in children. Germline trimming cut 3 bases from V and 2 bases from J; bases unmatched to any gene: 6. The length of the CDR3 is 15 residues. CDR1 and CDR2 from the germline V gene are SGHRS and YFSETQ. Study conclusions and caveats: It was newly produced T cells that mostly accounted for T-cell counts and diversity one year after transplant.

Unique molecular identifiers were incorporated into the prepared TCRbeta library. TCRdb reprocessed the PCR reads with MiXCR, giving one entry per CDR3 protein. The sample includes 330,000 or so distinct CDR3 sequences, around 7.1% of them seen just once. Sequencing used peripheral blood, obtained 360 days after TCRalphabeta/CD19-depleted stem cell transplant. This TCR was sampled from a female patient aged 2-9 years who had a stem cell transplant for Fanconi anemia, so the T cells may come from the graft donor. The V call is TRBV5-1, the J call TRBJ2-3, with TRBD1 identical over 7 bases. CDR3 in amino acids: CASSSPGQYTDTQYF. CDR3 nucleotide sequence: TGCGCCAGCAGCTCCCCGGGACAGTACACAGATACGCAGTATTTT. Based on the CDR3 plus reference TRBV5-1 and TRBJ2-3, the full variable domain is KAGVTQTPRYLIKTRGQQVTLSCSPISGHRSVSWYQQTPGQGLQFLFEYFSETQRNKGNFPGRFSGRQFSNSRSEMNVSTLELGDSALYLCASSSPGQYTDTQYFGPGTRLTVL.